This entry lists 5 T cell receptor beta chains sequenced from one sample in a study of OX40 agonist ivuxolimab in advanced cancers. TCRdb's table, derived via immunoSEQ multiplex PCR, lists solely in-frame clones and lacks some. Of 35,000 to 55,000 clones in the sample, roughly 94% were seen once. The material was CD4+ or CD8+ T cells sorted from blood, obtained in a trial of the OX40 agonist ivuxolimab. The receptors stem from an adult with an advanced solid tumor such as melanoma, head and neck, liver or kidney cancer.

J is TRBJ1-2 and V is TRBV15; a possible D gene is TRBD1 (5 bases). The length of the CDR3 is 15 residues. Germline CDR1 reads LNHNV; CDR2 reads YYDKDF (reference sequence). V was shortened by 0 bases and J by 3 bases, with 11 bases between the two germline ends. The CDR3 sequence: CATSREGQIDYGYTF. The CDR3 nucleotides are TGTGCCACCAGCAGAGAGGGGCAGATAGACTATGGCTACACCTTC. The full variable domain, completed using reference TRBV15 and TRBJ1-2, is DAMVIQNPRYQVTQFGKPVTLSCSQTLNHNVMYWYQQKSSQAPKLLFHYYDKDFNNEADTPDNFQSRRPNTSFCFLDIRSPGLGDTAMYLCATSREGQIDYGYTFGSGTRLTVV.

This clone was seen just once. This sequence joins TRBV7-9 and TRBJ1-1; 8 bases are a match to TRBD1. Trimming cost V 2 bases and J 6 bases; bases outside gene matches: 2. The CDR3 spans 13 residues. The V gene's germline CDR1 is SEHNR and CDR2 FQNEAQ (reference sequence). The CDR3 bases are TGTGCCAGCAGCTTATCAGGGGGCGCTGAAGCTTTCTTT. It is translated as CASSLSGGAEAFF.

This clone was recorded once. The V and J genes are TRBV5-6 and TRBJ2-3, with unresolved D. Germline-derived CDR1 and CDR2 are SGHDT and YYEEEE. The CDR3 is 14 amino acids. V lost 0 bases to trimming and J lost 4 bases, with 9 bases between them. CDR3 DNA sequence: TGTGCCAGCAGCTTGGCCCCAGTGTCAGATACGCAGTATTTT. Its protein is CASSLAPVSDTQYF.

A single count supports this clone. The J gene is TRBJ2-7, the V gene TRBV7-6, with TRBD2 identical over 8 bases. V lost 0 bases and J lost 4; bases outside the gene matches: 11. Germline V CDR1 and CDR2: SGHVS, FNYEAQ. The CDR3 runs 17 residues. CDR3 residues: CASSLAPLGLAGYEQYF. The CDR3 DNA reads TGTGCCAGCAGCTTAGCGCCCCTCGGTTTAGCGGGGTACGAGCAGTACTTC.

The rearrangement links TRBV19 to TRBJ2-2, with D possibly being TRBD2 (6 bases). This CDR3 spans 13 amino acids. Germline V gives CDR1 LNHDA, CDR2 SQIVND (reference sequence). V lost 6 bases to trimming and J lost 7 bases, with 12 bases between them. The CDR3 reads CASSDLSGGELFF. The CDR3 DNA is TGTGCCAGTAGCGACCTTAGCGGCGGGGAGCTGTTTTTT.